Included here is one TCR beta chain sequence, with context. Its antigen remains unknown. Assay execution proceeded at the deep level. TCRdb's copy holds only in-frame clones and misses some; the assay was immunoSEQ multiplex PCR. The profile shows 800,000 to 1,200,000 clones, about 80% of them singletons. The sample is drawn from a study of shared clonotypes between healthy human individuals. Overall study: CD4 naive and CD4 memory each took three plates per donor, while CD8 naive took two and CD8 memory one.

In germline, CDR1 is SGHTA, CDR2 FQGNSA. This CDR3 spans 14 amino acids. Trimming removed 2 bases at V and 5 bases at J, with 12 bases between. Study outcomes and limitations: The naive CD4 repertoires of a handful of donors were compared, and around 5% of clonotypes were shared.

Sequenced sample: memory CD4+ T cells from PBMCs. Subset here: CD45RA-negative fraction. This chain links TRBV7-2 with TRBJ1-2, with D possibly matching TRBD1 (5 bases). This TCR came from a man aged 18-30 years in good health. Some clones in this sample may be carry-over from other donors' samples. CDR3 protein: CASSLSRVRYGYTF. CDR3 DNA: TGTGCCAGCAGCTTAAGCAGGGTACGGTATGGCTACACCTTC.